This T cell receptor (beta chain) was retrieved from a study of graft-versus-host responses after intestinal transplantation. Study-wide results and caveats: Declines in HvG clones occurring early post-transplant were associated with peak circulating GvH clone levels.

Germline V lookup: CDR1 MGHDK, CDR2 SYGVNS. The CDR3 extends over 17 amino acids. The ends were cut back, 1 base at V and 2 bases at J, with 16 bases in the middle. This clone was observed once. Antigen unknown. Assay used: immunoSEQ multiplex PCR; TCRdb lists only in-frame clones, some missing. The sample includes 35,000 to 50,000 clones, 90% to 95% seen only once; the top ten take 0.22%. This chain joins TRBV25-1 and TRBJ2-3; D is perhaps TRBD2 (6 bases). This receptor was obtained from a human donor who was the organ donor for an intestinal transplant. The sample consisted of unstimulated CD8+ T cells sorted from spleen or lymph node cells, taken before transplant. CDR3 sequence: CASSEWRDGTSTDTQYF. The CDR3 bases are TGTGCCAGCAGTGAATGGAGGGACGGAACCTCCACAGATACGCAGTATTTT.